This TCR beta chain was obtained from a study of tissue T cells after allogeneic stem cell transplantation. Study conclusions and caveats: Motif-based clustering found tissue-specific repertoire signatures shared across patients, though few clones were shared.

Time point: mouse harvest day 7 after allogeneic transplant. Mouse grafts combined 10^7 T-cell-depleted bone marrow cells with 10^6 splenic CD5+ T cells. CDR3 sequences, V/J genes, frequencies and template counts came from survey-depth TCRbeta sequencing. The method was immunoSEQ multiplex PCR; TCRdb's version includes in-frame clones alone and lacks a portion of them. The table includes under 6,000 clones, 48% detected once. Germline V CDR1 and CDR2: SNHLY, FYNGKV (reference sequence). The CDR3 extends over 14 amino acids. Comment on this clone: As yet, its antigen is unknown. Sequence at one end of the junction differs from germline and may be a read error. Gene and germline names: mouse. The read terminates 1 residue before the CDR3 end, so the remaining end is supplied by the germline J gene.

Sequencing input: gut tissue. The clonotype comes from a female BALB/c mouse given C57BL/6 T cells with graft-versus-host disease after an allogeneic hematopoietic cell transplant. The chain carries TRBV3 and TRBJ2-7; 7 bases line up with TRBD2. The covered CDR3 bases are TGTGCCACCAGCTTGGGACTGCGGGAATATGAACAGTAC. Amino acids: CATSLGLREYEQY. The whole CDR3 sequence reads CATSLGLREYEQYF.